Listed here is a single T cell receptor beta chain. This specimen belongs to a study of blood T cell repertoires in COVID-19. V lost 2 bases and J lost 1, with 11 bases in between. The length of the CDR3 is 15 residues. Germline CDR1 and CDR2: SGHTA and FQGNSA. Sequencing used immunoSEQ multiplex PCR; TCRdb keeps in-frame clones, though not all of them. The data contain around 260,000 clones, around nine tenths of them seen just once; the ten biggest clones take up about 10%. The clonotype was recovered from a man between 35 and 55 years old who had recovered from COVID-19. The chain carries TRBV7-2 and TRBJ1-1; D remains unclear. Specimen: peripheral blood. CDR3 amino acids: CASSLFLVPNTEAFF. CDR3 in DNA: TGTGCCAGCAGCTTATTTCTCGTCCCGAACACTGAAGCTTTCTTT.